The rows below give T cell receptor beta chains drawn from one sample of a study of blood T cell repertoires in COVID-19. Data came from immunoSEQ multiplex PCR; TCRdb stores just in-frame clones and leaves some out. The sample gives about 83,000 clones, roughly 88% of which show up once; around 7.8% is in the top ten. Sequencing was done on a sample of peripheral blood. These receptor sequences come from a man aged 50 to 60 with active COVID-19. Each CDR3 is given with its conserved first and last residue. The order of the fields is D gene, V gene, clone size, J gene, CDR3 protein, CDR3 DNA. D genes are given only for firm matches. Where a row states a size, it is once, few, many or the class of an expanded clone; other rows omit it.

D: .
V: TRBV7-2
size: .
J: TRBJ2-7
CDR3: CASSPTGTPGGYF
DNA: TGTGCCAGCAGCCCAACAGGGACGCCCGGAGGGTACTTC

D: TRBD1
V: TRBV5-1
size: .
J: TRBJ1-2
CDR3: CASSLIPPSGGIGYTF
DNA: TGCGCCAGCAGCTTGATACCTCCATCAGGGGGAATTGGCTACACCTTC

D: .
V: TRBV6-2/TRBV6-3
size: .
J: TRBJ1-4
CDR3: CASSSGTLATNEKLFF
DNA: TGTGCCAGCAGTTCCGGGACTCTGGCAACTAATGAAAAACTGTTTTTT

D: TRBD2
V: TRBV28
size: .
J: TRBJ2-7
CDR3: CASRVTSGSRPYEQYF
DNA: TGTGCCAGCAGGGTGACTAGCGGGAGTAGGCCTTACGAGCAGTACTTC

D: TRBD1
V: TRBV5-1
size: .
J: TRBJ2-2
CDR3: CASSSPGQGSIGELFF
DNA: TGCGCCAGCAGCTCACCGGGACAGGGCTCGATCGGGGAGCTGTTTTTT

D: .
V: TRBV28
size: .
J: TRBJ1-1
CDR3: CASSLLAGFGTEAFF
DNA: TGTGCCAGCAGTTTATTGGCAGGGTTCGGTACTGAAGCTTTCTTT

D: TRBD1
V: TRBV3-1/TRBV3-2
size: .
J: TRBJ2-7
CDR3: CASRRGQGAGEQYF
DNA: TGTGCCAGCAGACGCGGACAGGGGGCGGGCGAGCAGTACTTC

D: .
V: TRBV7-9
size: few
J: TRBJ1-6
CDR3: CASSFGSGASSYNSPLHF
DNA: TGTGCCAGCAGCTTCGGTTCAGGGGCCAGCTCCTATAATTCACCCCTCCACTTT

D: .
V: TRBV7-8
size: .
J: TRBJ2-5
CDR3: CASASGPSETQYF
DNA: TGTGCCAGCGCGTCAGGTCCTTCAGAGACCCAGTACTTC

D: .
V: TRBV27
size: .
J: TRBJ2-1
CDR3: CASSLLRAYNEQFF
DNA: TGTGCCAGCAGTTTACTCAGGGCCTACAATGAGCAGTTCTTC

D: .
V: TRBV28
size: .
J: TRBJ1-5
CDR3: CASRDRNQPQHF
DNA: TGTGCCAGCAGAGACAGGAATCAGCCCCAGCATTTT

D: .
V: TRBV2
size: .
J: TRBJ1-4
CDR3: CASTLLTGSGEKLFF
DNA: TGTGCCAGCACCTTACTCACAGGGTCTGGTGAAAAACTGTTTTTT

D: .
V: TRBV6-4
size: .
J: TRBJ2-2
CDR3: CASSPDDYANTGELFF
DNA: TGTGCCAGCAGCCCGGACGACTACGCGAACACCGGGGAGCTGTTTTTT

D: .
V: TRBV6-4
size: .
J: TRBJ2-2
CDR3: CASSASGNTGELFF
DNA: TGTGCCAGCAGTGCCAGCGGGAACACCGGGGAGCTGTTTTTT

D: .
V: TRBV28
size: .
J: TRBJ2-7
CDR3: CASSFGSGEQYF
DNA: TGTGCCAGCAGTTTCGGGAGTGGGGAGCAGTACTTC

D: .
V: TRBV7-9
size: .
J: TRBJ2-7
CDR3: CASSSRVSYEQYF
DNA: TGTGCCAGCAGCTCGAGGGTATCCTACGAGCAGTACTTC

D: .
V: TRBV24-1
size: .
J: TRBJ2-7
CDR3: CATSETGTYEQYF
DNA: TGTGCCACCAGTGAAACCGGGACCTACGAGCAGTACTTC

D: .
V: TRBV7-9
size: .
J: TRBJ1-1
CDR3: CASSFPNTEAFF
DNA: TGTGCCAGCAGCTTTCCAAACACTGAAGCTTTCTTT

D: .
V: TRBV6-2/TRBV6-3
size: .
J: TRBJ2-3
CDR3: CASSRQARGTDTQYF
DNA: TGTGCCAGCAGTCGACAGGCAAGGGGCACAGATACGCAGTATTTT

D: TRBD2
V: TRBV5-1
size: few
J: TRBJ2-3
CDR3: CASSGRVGAGGRRDTQYF
DNA: TGCGCCAGCAGCGGTCGTGTCGGAGCGGGGGGTAGGAGGGATACGCAGTATTTT

D: .
V: TRBV4-1
size: once
J: TRBJ2-7
CDR3: CASSLHEGSYEQYF
DNA: TGCGCCAGCAGCCTTCACGAGGGCTCCTACGAGCAGTACTTC

D: TRBD1
V: TRBV11-3
size: .
J: TRBJ2-7
CDR3: CASSSTGVPNEQYF
DNA: TGTGCCAGCAGCTCGACAGGGGTCCCCAACGAGCAGTACTTC

D: TRBD1
V: TRBV14
size: .
J: TRBJ2-1
CDR3: CASSLTGNEQFF
DNA: TGTGCCAGCAGCCTGACAGGGAATGAGCAGTTCTTC

D: TRBD2
V: TRBV9
size: few
J: TRBJ2-1
CDR3: CASSSALAGVQDEQFF
DNA: TGTGCCAGCAGCTCCGCACTAGCGGGAGTTCAGGATGAGCAGTTCTTC

D: TRBD1
V: TRBV3-1/TRBV3-2
size: .
J: TRBJ1-2
CDR3: CASSQGDSLRGYTF
DNA: TGTGCCAGCAGCCAGGGGGACAGTCTACGGGGCTACACCTTC

D: TRBD1
V: TRBV30
size: .
J: TRBJ1-4
CDR3: CAWSTGTVTNEKLFF
DNA: TGTGCCTGGAGCACCGGGACAGTTACTAATGAAAAACTGTTTTTT

D: TRBD2
V: TRBV4-3
size: once
J: TRBJ2-2
CDR3: CASSQGLAGEYTGELFF
DNA: TGCGCCAGCAGCCAGGGACTAGCGGGAGAGTACACCGGGGAGCTGTTTTTT

D: TRBD2
V: TRBV4-1
size: .
J: TRBJ2-1
CDR3: CASSQVDSGRRYEQFF
DNA: TGCGCCAGCAGCCAAGTAGATAGCGGGAGGCGGTATGAGCAGTTCTTC

D: .
V: TRBV6-5
size: .
J: TRBJ1-2
CDR3: CASSLQGFYGYTF
DNA: TGTGCCAGCAGTTTGCAGGGATTCTATGGCTACACCTTC

D: TRBD1
V: TRBV6-1
size: .
J: TRBJ1-1
CDR3: CASSEDRVGTEAFF
DNA: TGTGCCAGCAGTGAGGACAGGGTGGGCACTGAAGCTTTCTTT

D: TRBD2
V: TRBV5-8
size: .
J: TRBJ2-1
CDR3: CASSRTSGSYGNEQFF
DNA: TGTGCCAGCAGCCGGACTAGCGGGAGTTACGGCAATGAGCAGTTCTTC

D: .
V: TRBV4-1
size: .
J: TRBJ2-1
CDR3: CASSQEGGNRYNEQFF
DNA: TGCGCCAGCAGCCAAGAAGGCGGGAATAGGTACAATGAGCAGTTCTTC

D: .
V: TRBV18
size: few
J: TRBJ1-1
CDR3: CASSLERGWNTEAFF
DNA: TGTGCCAGCTCACTTGAACGAGGATGGAACACTGAAGCTTTCTTT

D: TRBD2
V: TRBV29-1
size: .
J: TRBJ2-3
CDR3: CSHSGSGGGTDTQYF
DNA: TGCAGCCACTCAGGGAGCGGGGGAGGCACAGATACGCAGTATTTT

D: .
V: TRBV3-1/TRBV3-2
size: .
J: TRBJ2-7
CDR3: CASSQVGDSTYEQYF
DNA: TGTGCCAGCAGCCAAGTGGGGGACTCAACCTACGAGCAGTACTTC

D: TRBD1
V: TRBV5-6
size: .
J: TRBJ2-1
CDR3: CASSPPRTGSHEQFF
DNA: TGTGCCAGCAGCCCTCCCAGGACAGGGAGTCATGAGCAGTTCTTC

D: TRBD1
V: TRBV6-6
size: .
J: TRBJ1-4
CDR3: CASSHPGQGSLFF
DNA: TGTGCCAGCAGTCATCCGGGACAGGGTTCGCTGTTTTTT

D: .
V: TRBV30
size: .
J: TRBJ2-6
CDR3: CAWRPWSSGANVLTF
DNA: TGTGCCTGGAGGCCGTGGAGCTCTGGGGCCAACGTCCTGACTTTC

D: .
V: TRBV28
size: .
J: TRBJ1-2
CDR3: CASSFGEGYTF
DNA: TGTGCCAGCAGTTTCGGGGAGGGCTACACCTTC

D: TRBD1
V: TRBV12-5
size: .
J: TRBJ2-3
CDR3: CASGLGGQGADTQYF
DNA: TGTGCTAGTGGTTTGGGGGGACAGGGCGCAGATACGCAGTATTTT

D: .
V: TRBV30
size: .
J: TRBJ2-3
CDR3: CAWSKGSTDTQYF
DNA: TGTGCCTGGAGTAAGGGGTCCACAGATACGCAGTATTTT

D: TRBD1
V: TRBV12-3/TRBV12-4
size: .
J: TRBJ2-3
CDR3: CATMGQSTDTQYF
DNA: TGTGCCACCATGGGACAGAGCACAGATACGCAGTATTTT

D: TRBD2
V: TRBV7-2
size: .
J: TRBJ2-7
CDR3: CASSQLAGVVSYEQYF
DNA: TGTGCCAGCAGCCAATTAGCGGGAGTGGTTTCCTACGAGCAGTACTTC

D: TRBD1
V: TRBV5-4
size: .
J: TRBJ1-2
CDR3: CASSLGQGRAYGYTF
DNA: TGTGCCAGCAGCTTGGGACAGGGCCGGGCCTATGGCTACACCTTC

D: .
V: TRBV2
size: .
J: TRBJ1-1
CDR3: CASSGGQLNTEAFF
DNA: TGTGCCAGCAGTGGGGGACAATTGAACACTGAAGCTTTCTTT

D: TRBD2
V: TRBV28
size: .
J: TRBJ2-2
CDR3: CASSFRAGRRTAGELFF
DNA: TGTGCCAGCAGTTTTCGGGCCGGGAGGCGAACGGCCGGGGAGCTGTTTTTT

D: TRBD1
V: TRBV5-1
size: .
J: TRBJ1-2
CDR3: CASSALQGAFDGYTF
DNA: TGCGCCAGCAGCGCGTTACAGGGGGCGTTCGATGGCTACACCTTC

D: .
V: TRBV5-4
size: .
J: TRBJ2-3
CDR3: CASRIDRITDTQYF
DNA: TGTGCCAGCAGGATTGACAGGATCACAGATACGCAGTATTTT